A single sample gave rise to the 10 T cell receptor beta chains below, sequenced in a study of blood T cell repertoires in COVID-19. Sequencing was performed with immunoSEQ multiplex PCR; in TCRdb, only in-frame clones are kept and a portion is missing. The sample lists 80,000 or so clones; 85% were seen once. Sample: peripheral blood. The receptors here all came from a man aged 45-65 years with COVID-19, enrolled during active disease.

The chain has TRBV7-9 and TRBJ2-1, with TRBD2 identical over 7 bases. The ends lost 0 bases at V and 7 bases at J; junction bases unmatched: 3. CDR1 is SEHNR and CDR2 is FQNEAQ in the germline V gene (reference sequence). The length of the CDR3 is 14 residues. DNA for the CDR3: TGTGCCAGCAGCTTAGCCTACGGGGGGAATGAGCAGTTCTTC. It specifies CASSLAYGGNEQFF. The full variable domain, completed using reference TRBV7-9 and TRBJ2-1, is DTGVSQNPRHKITKRGQNVTFRCDPISEHNRLYWYRQTLGQGPEFLTYFQNEAQLEKSRLLSDRFSAERPKGSFSTLEIQRTEQGDSAMYLCASSLAYGGNEQFFGPGTRLTVL.

V usage is TRBV2 and J usage is TRBJ1-1; D call uncertain. V shed 6 bases and J shed 2 bases, with 10 bases lying between them. This CDR3 comprises 13 residues. Per the germline V gene, CDR1 is SNHLY and CDR2 is FYNNEI. CDR3 coding DNA: TGTGCCAGCAGGGTAAACAGCAACACTGAAGCTTTCTTT. Protein sequence: CASRVNSNTEAFF.

The V and J genes are TRBV4-1 and TRBJ1-5, with D unclear. CDR1 is MGHRA and CDR2 is YSYEKL in the germline V gene. The CDR3 extends over 15 amino acids. V lost 0 bases and J 3 bases, leaving 9 bases between the germline ends. CDR3 bases: TGCGCCAGCAGCCAAGATTCTACCATCAATCAGCCCCAGCATTTT. Amino acid sequence: CASSQDSTINQPQHF.

The chain recombines TRBV6-6 with TRBJ1-3; tentative D call: TRBD1 (5 bases). Trimming pared 7 bases from V and 4 bases from J, leaving 14 bases between. CDR3 length equals 14 residues. Germline CDR1 is MNHNY and CDR2 is SVGAGI (reference sequence). The CDR3 DNA follows: TGTGCCAGCATCTTAGGGGCCGGAGGAAACACCATATATTTT. This gives the protein CASILGAGGNTIYF.

The J gene is TRBJ1-2, the V gene TRBV4-2; 8 nucleotides agree with TRBD1. The CDR3 length is 15 residues. CDR1 is LGHNA and CDR2 is YNFKEQ in the germline V gene. J lost 3 bases, V lost 4 bases, and 7 bases had no gene match. This chain's CDR3 is CASSLGQGSDYGYTF. Here the CDR3 DNA reads TGTGCCAGCAGCCTCGGACAGGGAAGCGACTATGGCTACACCTTC.

This chain uses TRBV5-4 with TRBJ2-3; 8 positions agree with TRBD1. The junction had 11 bases not matched to a gene; V was cut back by 4 bases and J by 4 bases. This CDR3 is 16 amino acids long. CDR1 SGHNT and CDR2 YYREEE come from the germline V gene (reference sequence). The DNA of the CDR3 is TGTGCCAGCAGCCAAAATGTCAGGGGGCACGCAGATACGCAGTATTTT. Amino acids: CASSQNVRGHADTQYF.

This clone has a handful of counts. This chain joins TRBV5-5 and TRBJ1-6, with 12 bases identical to TRBD1. In germline, CDR1 is SGHKS, CDR2 YYEKEE (reference sequence). J lost 7 bases, V lost 5 bases, and 7 bases had no gene match. This CDR3 is built from 16 residues. The chain's CDR3 is CASRPGTGGVNSPLHF. In nucleotides, the CDR3 is TGTGCCAGCAGGCCCGGGACAGGGGGCGTAAATTCACCCCTCCACTTT.

This chain joins TRBV4-2 and TRBJ2-5; 8 nucleotides match TRBD2. Germline-derived CDR1 and CDR2 are LGHNA and YNFKEQ. The CDR3 spans 16 residues. Losses at the gene ends were 3 bases for V and 3 bases for J; bases not matched to a gene: 9. The CDR3 loop is CASSQSASGLEETQYF. The DNA of the CDR3 is TGTGCCAGCAGCCAGTCGGCTAGCGGGTTGGAAGAGACCCAGTACTTC.

The chain joins TRBV28 to TRBJ1-3; a weak D match, TRBD1 (5 bases). The germline CDR1 and CDR2 sequences are MDHEN and SYDVKM. The ends were cut back, 3 bases at V and 0 bases at J, with 12 bases in the middle. CDR3 length: 16 amino acids. The CDR3 sequence is CASSFWGSNSGNTIYF. The CDR3 bases are TGTGCCAGCAGTTTTTGGGGCAGCAACTCTGGAAACACCATATATTTT.

V and J are TRBV2 and TRBJ1-1; possibly TRBD1 for D (6 bases). The V and J ends lost 7 bases and 0 bases respectively, with 15 bases between them. Germline CDR1 and CDR2: SNHLY and FYNNEI. The CDR3 runs 15 residues. The CDR3 sequence is CASIWGQTVNTEAFF. The CDR3 coding sequence is TGTGCCAGCATCTGGGGGCAGACCGTGAACACTGAAGCTTTCTTT. The whole variable domain, remainder taken from reference TRBV2 and TRBJ1-1, is EPEVTQTPSHQVTQMGQEVILRCVPISNHLYFYWYRQILGQKVEFLVSFYNNEISEKSEIFDDQFSVERPDGSNFTLKIRSTKLEDSAMYFCASIWGQTVNTEAFFGQGTRLTVV.